This T cell receptor (beta chain) was recovered during a study of identical twins. V shed 3 bases and J 4 bases; nucleotides not matched to a gene: 14. The CDR3 contains 16 residues. Germline loops: CDR1 DFQATT, CDR2 SNEGSKA (reference sequence). Each CDR3 protein gets one entry after TCRdb re-called the 5' RACE reads with MiXCR. The table has roughly 240,000 distinct CDR3 sequences, about 7.5% seen once. Study results and caveats: Because invariant MAIT and iNKT cells could be present, zero-insertion analyses could be partly confounded.

This clonotype occurred many times. The antigen remains undetermined. Separately, the same data were catalogued under a study of yellow fever vaccine responses in identical twins. As that report states: Twins' vaccine T cell response reportedly seemed partly convergent, partly personalized.

The TCR originated in a woman younger than 35 in good health. This chain uses TRBV20-1 with TRBJ1-2; 7 nucleotides match TRBD1. Material: CD8+ T cells sorted from blood. This CDR3 is CSARGADTGVSYGYTF. CDR3 bases: TGCAGTGCTAGGGGGGCGGACACAGGGGTTAGCTATGGCTACACCTTC.